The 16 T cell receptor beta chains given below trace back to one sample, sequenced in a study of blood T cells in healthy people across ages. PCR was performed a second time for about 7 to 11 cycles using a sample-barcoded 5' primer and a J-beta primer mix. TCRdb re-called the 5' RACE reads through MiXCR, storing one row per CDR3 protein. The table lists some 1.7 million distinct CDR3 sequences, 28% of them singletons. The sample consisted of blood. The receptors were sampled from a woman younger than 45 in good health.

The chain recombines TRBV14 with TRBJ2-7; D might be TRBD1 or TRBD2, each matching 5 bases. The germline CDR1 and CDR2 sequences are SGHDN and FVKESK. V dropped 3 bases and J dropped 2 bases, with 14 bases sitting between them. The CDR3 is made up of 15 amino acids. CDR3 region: CASSQRDQLTYEQYF. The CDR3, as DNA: TGTGCCAGCAGCCAGAGGGACCAACTTACCTACGAGCAGTACTTC. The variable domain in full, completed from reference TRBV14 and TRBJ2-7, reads EAGVTQFPSHSVIEKGQTVTLRCDPISGHDNLYWYRRVMGKEIKFLLHFVKESKQDESGMPNNRFLAERTGGTYSTLKVQPAELEDSGVYFCASSQRDQLTYEQYFGPGTRLTVT.

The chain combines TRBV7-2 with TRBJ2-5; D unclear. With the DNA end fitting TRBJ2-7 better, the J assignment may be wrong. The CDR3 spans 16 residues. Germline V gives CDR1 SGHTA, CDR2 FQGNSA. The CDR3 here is CASSLRVYYSQYEQYF. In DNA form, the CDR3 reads TGTGCCAGCAGCTTAAGGGTATATTATTCACAGTACGAGCAGTACTTC.

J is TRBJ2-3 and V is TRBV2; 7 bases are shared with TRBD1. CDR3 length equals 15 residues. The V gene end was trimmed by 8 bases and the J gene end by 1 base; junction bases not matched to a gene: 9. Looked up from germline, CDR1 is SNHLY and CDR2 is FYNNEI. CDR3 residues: CASAHRGLGTDTQYF. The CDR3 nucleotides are TGTGCCAGCGCACACAGGGGTCTCGGCACAGATACGCAGTATTTT. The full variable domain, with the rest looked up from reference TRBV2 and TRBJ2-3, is EPEVTQTPSHQVTQMGQEVILRCVPISNHLYFYWYRQILGQKVEFLVSFYNNEISEKSEIFDDQFSVERPDGSNFTLKIRSTKLEDSAMYFCASAHRGLGTDTQYFGPGTRLTVL.

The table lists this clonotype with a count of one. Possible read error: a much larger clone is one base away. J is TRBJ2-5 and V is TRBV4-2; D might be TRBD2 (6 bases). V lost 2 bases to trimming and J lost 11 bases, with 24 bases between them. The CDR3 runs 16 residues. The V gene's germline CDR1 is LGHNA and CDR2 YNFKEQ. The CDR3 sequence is CASSQILSGLSDEQYF. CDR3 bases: TGTGCCAGCAGCCAAATCCTTTCGGGACTTTCGGATGAGCAGTACTTC.

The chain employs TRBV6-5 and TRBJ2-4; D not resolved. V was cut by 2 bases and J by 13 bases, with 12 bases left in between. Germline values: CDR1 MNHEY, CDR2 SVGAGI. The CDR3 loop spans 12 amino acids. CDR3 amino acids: CASSYGDTPQYF. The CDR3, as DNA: TGTGCCAGCAGTTACGGCGATACACCCCAGTACTTC.

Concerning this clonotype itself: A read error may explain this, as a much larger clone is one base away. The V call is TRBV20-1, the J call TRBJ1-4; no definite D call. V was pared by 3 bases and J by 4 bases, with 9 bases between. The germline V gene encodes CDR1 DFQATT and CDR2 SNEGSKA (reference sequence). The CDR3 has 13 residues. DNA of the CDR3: TGCAGTGCTAGCCTGAGAGGTAATGAAAAACTGTTTTTT. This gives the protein CSASLRGNEKLFF.

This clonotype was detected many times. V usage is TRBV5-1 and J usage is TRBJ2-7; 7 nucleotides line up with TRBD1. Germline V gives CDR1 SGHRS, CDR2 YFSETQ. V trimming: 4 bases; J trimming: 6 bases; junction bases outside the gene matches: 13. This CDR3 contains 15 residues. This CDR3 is CASSQIIDRDGEQYF. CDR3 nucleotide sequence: TGCGCCAGCAGCCAGATTATTGACAGGGACGGCGAGCAGTACTTC.

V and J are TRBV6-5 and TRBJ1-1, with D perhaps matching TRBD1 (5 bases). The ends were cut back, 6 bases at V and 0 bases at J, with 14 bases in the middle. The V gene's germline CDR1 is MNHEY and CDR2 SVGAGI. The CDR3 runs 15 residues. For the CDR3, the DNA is TGTGCCAGCAGGACGGACACCTCTTTGAACACTGAAGCTTTCTTT. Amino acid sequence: CASRTDTSLNTEAFF.

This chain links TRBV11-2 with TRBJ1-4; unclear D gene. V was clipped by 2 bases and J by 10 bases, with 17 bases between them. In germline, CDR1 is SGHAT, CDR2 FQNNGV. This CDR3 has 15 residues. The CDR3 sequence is CASSLRSGRPAKLFF. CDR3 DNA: TGTGCCAGCAGCTTAAGGTCGGGCAGACCCGCAAAACTGTTTTTT.

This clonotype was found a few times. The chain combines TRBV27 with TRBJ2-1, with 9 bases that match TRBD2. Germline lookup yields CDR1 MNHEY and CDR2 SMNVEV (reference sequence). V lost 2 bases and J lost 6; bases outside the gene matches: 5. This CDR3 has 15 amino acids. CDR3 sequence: CASSLRVAGANEQFF. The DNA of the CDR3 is TGTGCCAGCAGTTTAAGAGTAGCGGGGGCCAATGAGCAGTTCTTC.

CDR3: CASSRELEDTQYF. CDR3 coding DNA: TGTGCCAGCAGTCGGGAGTTAGAAGATACGCAGTATTTT. This chain uses TRBV2 with TRBJ2-3; a weak D match, TRBD2 (6 bases). CDR3 length: 13 amino acids. CDR1 is SNHLY, CDR2 FYNNEI, per germline. Trimming pared 5 bases from V and 5 bases from J, leaving 11 bases between.

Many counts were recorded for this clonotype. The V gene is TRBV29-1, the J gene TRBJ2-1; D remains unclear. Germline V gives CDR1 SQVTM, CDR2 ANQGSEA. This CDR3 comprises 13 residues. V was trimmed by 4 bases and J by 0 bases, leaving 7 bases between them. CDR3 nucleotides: TGCAGCGTTGGGGGTAGCTCCTACAATGAGCAGTTCTTC. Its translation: CSVGGSSYNEQFF.

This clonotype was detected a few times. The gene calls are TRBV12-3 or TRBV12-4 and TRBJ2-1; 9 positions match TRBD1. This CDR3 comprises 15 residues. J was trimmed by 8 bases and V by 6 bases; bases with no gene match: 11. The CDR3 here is CASRSATGGADEQFF. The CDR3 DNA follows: TGTGCCAGCAGATCGGCCACAGGGGGCGCGGATGAGCAGTTCTTC.

CDR3: CASSPQGRNLYDGQFF. The CDR3 bases are TGTGCCAGCAGTCCACAGGGCCGAAACCTCTACGATGGGCAGTTCTTC. The chain joins TRBV12-3 or TRBV12-4 to TRBJ2-1, with D possibly TRBD1 on 6 matching bases. The ends were cut back, 5 bases at V and 12 bases at J, with 26 bases in the middle. This CDR3 region has 16 residues.

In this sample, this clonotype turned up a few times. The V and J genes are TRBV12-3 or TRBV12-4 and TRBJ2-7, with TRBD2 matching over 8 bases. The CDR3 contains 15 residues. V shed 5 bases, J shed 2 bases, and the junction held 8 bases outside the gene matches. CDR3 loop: CASSPGLALTYEQYF. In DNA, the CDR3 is TGTGCCAGCAGTCCCGGACTAGCTTTAACCTACGAGCAGTACTTC.

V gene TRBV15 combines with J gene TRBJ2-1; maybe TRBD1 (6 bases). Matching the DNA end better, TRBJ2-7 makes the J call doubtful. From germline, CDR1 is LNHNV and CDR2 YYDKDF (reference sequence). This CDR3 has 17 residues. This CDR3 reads CATSRDNEGQLYNEQYF. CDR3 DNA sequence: TGTGCCACCAGCAGAGATAATGAAGGACAGCTTTACAATGAGCAGTACTTC.